Listed here are 6 T cell receptor beta chains from one sample, sequenced in a study of tumor and adjacent non-tumor tissue in lung cancer. The library came from three nested PCR rounds adapted from ARM-PCR protocols. TCRdb re-derived calls from the multiplex PCR reads in MiXCR, one entry per CDR3 protein. The sample includes 60,000 to 85,000 distinct CDR3 sequences, around 82% seen only once; the top ten take more than 35%. The template was RNA from unsorted bulk tissue. Distant lung tissue was collected more than 3 cm away from the tumor edge. Sequencing used distant non-tumor lung tissue. The receptors come from a man aged 55 to 70 with non-small cell lung cancer.

Points on this clonotype: The conserved closing phenylalanine or tryptophan is absent in this CDR3, likely reflecting a read error. The limits of the CDR3 on the DNA are not certain, so only TCRdb's listed CDR3 is given. The chain is built from TRBV12-3 or TRBV12-4 and TRBJ1-2; the D call TRBD1 from the table was never checked on the DNA. The CDR3 length equals 15 residues, ends included. CDR3 amino acids: CASDTGAFTNYGYVI.

This clonotype was observed once. This chain uses TRBV12-3 or TRBV12-4 with TRBJ2-3; D ambiguous. This CDR3 region has 20 residues. The V gene lost 4 bases and the J gene lost 0 bases, with 26 bases spanning the gap. In DNA form, the CDR3 reads TGTGCCAGCAGTTGCTGGTCTAGTGGGGTCTGGAATACAAGCACAGATACGCAGTATTTT. Translating gives CASSCWSSGVWNTSTDTQYF.

On this clonotype: Mismatch with germline at one junction end may stem from a read error. V and J are TRBV11-1 and TRBJ2-2; perhaps D is TRBD1 or TRBD2 (7 bases each). This CDR3 spans 14 amino acids. From germline, CDR1 is SGHAT and CDR2 FQDESV (reference sequence). The CDR3 DNA reads TGTGCCAGGCGACGACAGGGAGGGATCGGGGAGCCGTTTTTT. This codes for CARRRQGGIGEPFF. Full variable domain (missing parts from reference TRBV11-1 and TRBJ2-2): EAEVAQSPRYKITEKSQAVAFWCDPISGHATLYWYRQILGQGPELLVQFQDESVVDDSQLPKDRFSAERLKGVDSTLKIQPAELGDSAMYLCARRRQGGIGEPFFGEGSRLTVL.

As concerns this clonotype: With a much larger clone just one base away, this may be a read error. The chain couples TRBV28 to TRBJ2-7; a possible D gene is TRBD2 (6 bases). The CDR3 is 13 residues long. The germline V gene has CDR1 MDHEN and CDR2 SYDVKM. CDR3 in DNA: TGTGTCAGCAGAGGGGAGGTGAGGAACGAGCAGTACTTC. Encoded protein: CVSRGEVRNEQYF.

V and J are TRBV2 and TRBJ2-1, with D tentatively TRBD1 (6 bases). V lost 6 bases to trimming and J lost 6 bases, with 12 bases between them. Germline CDR1 SNHLY, CDR2 FYNNEI. The CDR3 runs to 13 residues. The CDR3 sequence is CASSPGDINEQFF. For the CDR3, the DNA is TGTGCCAGCAGCCCCGGGGACATCAATGAGCAGTTCTTC.

This clonotype has a single count. The gene calls are TRBV5-5 and TRBJ1-5, with D possibly TRBD1 on 5 matching bases. The CDR3 length is 15 residues. Looked up from germline, CDR1 is SGHKS and CDR2 is YYEKEE (reference sequence). Trimming removed 6 bases at V and 2 bases at J, with 15 bases between. The chain's CDR3 is CASNGGSECNQPQHF. The CDR3, as DNA: TGTGCCAGCAACGGGGGGAGTGAATGCAATCAGCCCCAGCATTTT.